The 14 T cell receptor beta chains in this list originate from one sample, sequenced in a study of cytomegalovirus exposure and HLA in healthy donors. The assay was immunoSEQ multiplex PCR, and TCRdb's table has in-frame clones only and misses some. The sample consists of 100,000 to 150,000 clones, approximately 88% of them appearing once. Specimen: PBMCs. These TCRs come from a young woman in good health and CMV-seronegative.

V is TRBV27 and J is TRBJ1-1; 7 nucleotides agree with TRBD1. CDR3 length: 13 residues. Germline lookup yields CDR1 MNHEY and CDR2 SMNVEV (reference sequence). After removal of 5 bases from V and 1 base from J, the junction contained 1 base not matched to a gene. The CDR3 bases are TGTGCCAGCAGTGGGACAGCGAACACTGAAGCTTTCTTT. Translating gives CASSGTANTEAFF.

The chain uses TRBV11-3 and TRBJ2-2, with 8 bases matching TRBD1. The J segment lost 5 bases and the V segment lost 4 bases, leaving 3 bases of the junction unmatched. This CDR3 is 14 amino acids long. From germline, CDR1 is SGHNT and CDR2 YENEEA. CDR3 DNA: TGTGCCAGCAGCTCGGACAGGGTGACCGGGGAGCTGTTTTTT. This codes for CASSSDRVTGELFF.

The chain employs TRBV27 and TRBJ2-7, with D maybe TRBD2 (5 bases). The CDR3 loop spans 13 amino acids. Trimming left V 6 bases short and J 1 base short, with 10 bases between. Germline V gene data show CDR1 as MNHEY and CDR2 as SMNVEV (reference sequence). DNA of the CDR3: TGTGCCAGCAGCTATAGCGTTTCCTACGAGCAGTACTTC. It yields the protein CASSYSVSYEQYF.

The chain has TRBV7-2 and TRBJ2-2; 8 nucleotides align to TRBD2. In germline, CDR1 is SGHTA, CDR2 FQGNSA. The V segment lost 5 bases and the J segment 7 bases; nucleotides outside the gene matches: 6. This CDR3 comprises 14 residues. In nucleotides, the CDR3 is TGTGCCAGCAGCACTTCTAGCGGGCGCGGGGAGCTGTTTTTT. Amino acid sequence: CASSTSSGRGELFF. Supplemented by reference TRBV7-2 and TRBJ2-2, the full variable domain reads GAGVSQSPSNKVTEKGKDVELRCDPISGHTALYWYRQSLGQGLEFLIYFQGNSAPDKSGLPSDRFSAERTGGSVSTLTIQRTQQEDSAVYLCASSTSSGRGELFFGEGSRLTVL.

This chain links TRBV6-1 with TRBJ2-7; no firm D call. V lost 7 bases and J lost 3, with 7 bases in between. CDR1 is MNHNS, CDR2 SASEGT, per germline. This CDR3 region has 11 residues. The CDR3 sequence is CASTLSYEQYF. The CDR3 DNA reads TGTGCCAGCACCCTCAGCTACGAGCAGTACTTC.

The V call is TRBV5-6, the J call TRBJ1-2, with D possibly being TRBD1 (5 bases). Germline V gene sequence: CDR1 SGHDT, CDR2 YYEEEE. There are 12 residues in the CDR3. The V gene lost 5 bases and the J gene lost 8 bases, with 13 bases spanning the gap. This CDR3 is CASRGRGEGYTF. The CDR3 DNA follows: TGTGCCAGCAGGGGTAGGGGCGAGGGCTACACCTTC.

The chain couples TRBV10-1 to TRBJ2-1; the match to TRBD2 covers 7 bases. CDR1 is WNHNN and CDR2 is SYGVQD in the germline V gene (reference sequence). V dropped 4 bases and J dropped 5; count of bases not matched to a gene: 5. The CDR3 extends over 14 amino acids. The CDR3 reads CASSGGSSDNEQFF. CDR3 sequence (DNA): TGCGCCAGCAGTGGCGGGAGTAGCGACAATGAGCAGTTCTTC.

In DNA, the CDR3 is TGCGCCAGCAGCCCGCTAGTCAACCAGGGCAATGAGCAGTTCTTC. It translates to CASSPLVNQGNEQFF. This rearrangement joins TRBV5-1 to TRBJ2-1, with TRBD1 as a possible D gene (5 bases). V was clipped by 4 bases and J by 6 bases, with 17 bases between them. This CDR3 is built from 15 residues. Germline CDR1 reads SGHRS; CDR2 reads YFSETQ.

The chain employs TRBV29-1 and TRBJ2-2, with D unclear. The germline V gene has CDR1 SQVTM and CDR2 ANQGSEA. V lost 1 base, J lost 3 bases, and 6 bases lay in between. This CDR3 has 13 residues. The CDR3 here is CSVEGQYTGELFF. CDR3 in DNA: TGCAGCGTTGAAGGGCAGTACACCGGGGAGCTGTTTTTT.

The chain employs TRBV5-1 and TRBJ1-4, with 10 bases lining up with TRBD1. CDR1 and CDR2 from the germline V gene are SGHRS and YFSETQ. Losses at the gene ends were 0 bases for V and 0 bases for J; bases not matched to a gene: 5. This CDR3 contains 18 residues. CDR3 protein: CASSLVRTGGATNEKLFF. The CDR3 DNA reads as TGCGCCAGCAGCTTGGTTCGGACAGGGGGGGCAACTAATGAAAAACTGTTTTTT.

The V gene is TRBV30, the J gene TRBJ1-1; TRBD1 aligns across 9 bases. Germline assignment: CDR1 GTSNPN and CDR2 SVGIG (reference sequence). V was pared by 0 bases and J by 10 bases, with 9 bases of the junction left unmatched. The CDR3 runs 14 residues. For the CDR3, the DNA is TGTGCCTGGAGTGTAGACAGGGGGTACGCGGGAGCTTTCTTT. Residues: CAWSVDRGYAGAFF.

This chain links TRBV9 with TRBJ2-3; 13 positions match TRBD2. Germline V gene data show CDR1 as SGDLS and CDR2 as YYNGEE. CDR3 size: 15 residues. J lost 7 bases, V lost 3 bases, and 5 bases had no gene match. The CDR3 sequence is CASSARLAGGHTQYF. DNA for the CDR3: TGTGCCAGCAGCGCCCGACTAGCGGGAGGCCATACGCAGTATTTT.

The V gene is TRBV25-1, the J gene TRBJ1-4; the match to TRBD1 covers 8 bases. CDR1 is MGHDK and CDR2 is SYGVNS in the germline V gene. V was pared by 5 bases and J by 6 bases, with 5 bases of the junction left unmatched. The CDR3 is 14 amino acids. DNA of the CDR3: TGTGCCAGCAGTCCAGGGGGCAAGGATGAAAAACTGTTTTTT. This sequence encodes CASSPGGKDEKLFF.

DNA for the CDR3: TGCGCCAGCAGTGAGTCCGAGGGTCACGAGCAGTACTTC. Its translation is CASSESEGHEQYF. V gene TRBV10-1 combines with J gene TRBJ2-7, with D perhaps matching TRBD2 (5 bases). V lost 0 bases, J lost 5 bases, and 8 bases lay in between. Germline lookup yields CDR1 WNHNN and CDR2 SYGVQD (reference sequence). CDR3 length: 13 amino acids.